This TCR beta chain comes out of a study of blood T cell repertoires in COVID-19. Across the study: COVID-19 samples from acute and convalescent phases originated in the United States, Italy and Spain. From T cells, B-cell-depleted T cells, or PBMCs came the material, which was cDNA or gDNA.

Profiling relied on immunoSEQ multiplex PCR, and the TCRdb table lists in-frame clones only, not all of them. The repertoire has approximately 110,000 clones, nearly 90% of them found once; the top ten carry 8.4%. The ends lost 5 bases at V and 3 bases at J; junction bases unmatched: 7. This CDR3 has 14 amino acids. Germline V CDR1 and CDR2: LGHDT, YNNKEL (reference sequence). The sample was peripheral blood. V usage is TRBV3-1 (or the pseudogene TRBV3-2) and J usage is TRBJ2-7; 7 bases line up with TRBD1. The TCR originated in a woman aged 65 to 85 who had recovered from COVID-19. CDR3 sequence (DNA): TGTGCCAGCAGCTGGCCGGGACAGATCTACGAGCAGTACTTC. This translates into CASSWPGQIYEQYF.